The sequence of this T cell receptor (beta chain) was determined in a study of control samples from healthy donors and cancer patients. CDR3 size: 14 residues. Germline V lookup: CDR1 SGHNT, CDR2 YYREEE (reference sequence). V lost 4 bases, J lost 6 bases, and 16 bases lay in between. TCRdb keeps only in-frame clones here, not all; method: immunoSEQ multiplex PCR. The sample carries over 150,000 clones, 90% to 95% recorded once. V is TRBV5-4 and J is TRBJ1-1; D possibly corresponds to TRBD1 (5 bases). The material sequenced was blood. This TCR came from a man between 18 and 35 years old in good health. The CDR3 loop is CASSQTPGAAEAFF. In nucleotides, the CDR3 is TGTGCCAGCAGCCAGACCCCTGGGGCTGCTGAAGCTTTCTTT. The full variable domain, with the rest looked up from reference TRBV5-4 and TRBJ1-1, is ETGVTQSPTHLIKTRGQQVTLRCSSQSGHNTVSWYQQALGQGPQFIFQYYREEENGRGNFPPRFSGLQFPNYSSELNVNALELDDSALYLCASSQTPGAAEAFFGQGTRLTVV.